This T cell receptor (beta chain) was sequenced in a study of cytomegalovirus exposure and HLA in healthy donors. Produced via immunoSEQ multiplex PCR; TCRdb's table is partial and in-frame only. The sample contains roughly 98,000 clones, 70% to 90% of which appear only once. Donors were drawn from the 120-subject validation cohort, separate from the roughly 700-subject first cohort. Findings and limits, study-wide: Cytomegalovirus-associated status was assigned to fewer than 200 TCR beta chains. Reported performance of the classifier showed diagnosis of cytomegalovirus status with high specificity and sensitivity.

Remarks on this clone: What it recognizes is unknown.

The CDR3 has 15 residues. The germline CDR1 and CDR2 sequences are MNHNS and SASEGT. The J segment lost 6 bases and the V segment lost 4 bases, leaving 5 bases of the junction unmatched. What was sequenced was PBMCs. The V and J genes are TRBV6-1 and TRBJ2-7, with TRBD2 matching 14 bases. This receptor was obtained from a woman aged 30 to 39 in good health and CMV-seronegative. The CDR3 DNA reads as TGTGCCAGCAGTGGACTAGCGGGAGGGCCCGGCGAGCAGTACTTC. It encodes CASSGLAGGPGEQYF.